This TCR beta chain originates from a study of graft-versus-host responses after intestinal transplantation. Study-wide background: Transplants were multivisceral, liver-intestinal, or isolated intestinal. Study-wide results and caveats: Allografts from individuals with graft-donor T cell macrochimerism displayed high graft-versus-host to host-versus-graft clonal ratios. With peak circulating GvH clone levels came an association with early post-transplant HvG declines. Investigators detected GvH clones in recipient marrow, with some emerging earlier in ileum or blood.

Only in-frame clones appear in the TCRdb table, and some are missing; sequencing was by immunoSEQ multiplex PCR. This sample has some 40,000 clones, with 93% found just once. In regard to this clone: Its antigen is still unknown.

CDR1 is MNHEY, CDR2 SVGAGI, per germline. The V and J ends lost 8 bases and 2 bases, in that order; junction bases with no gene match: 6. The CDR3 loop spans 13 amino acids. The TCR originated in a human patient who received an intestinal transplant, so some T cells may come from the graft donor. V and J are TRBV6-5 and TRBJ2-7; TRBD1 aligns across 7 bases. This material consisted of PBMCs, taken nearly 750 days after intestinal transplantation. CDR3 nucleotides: TGTGCCAGCGCACGGGGACAGACCTACGAGCAGTACTTC. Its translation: CASARGQTYEQYF.